These T cell receptor beta chains were read from a single sample in a study of T cell responses to AZD1222 COVID-19 vaccine. Here immunoSEQ multiplex PCR was the method, and the copy in TCRdb shows in-frame clones only, minus some. In the table there are about 110,000 clones, about 90% of which are singletons. The specimen was peripheral blood, collected on day 0 of AZD1222 vaccination. These receptors were collected from an adult in good health. Each CDR3 is given with its conserved first and last residue. A D gene is named only where the DNA matches it firmly. The listing skips clone size in some rows; elsewhere it reads once, few, many or a size class.

TRBJ2-4,TRBV7-9,-,-,CASSLAGGFNIQYF,TGTGCCAGCAGCTTAGCGGGGGGATTCAACATTCAGTACTTC
TRBJ1-2,TRBV11-1,once,-,CASGRRGYGYTF,TGTGCCAGCGGTCGGCGAGGCTATGGCTACACCTTC
TRBJ1-2,TRBV7-2,-,-,CASSLRQQIYGYTF,TGTGCCAGCAGCTTAAGACAGCAGATCTATGGCTACACCTTC
TRBJ1-2,TRBV29-1,-,-,CSTGGFNYGYTF,TGCAGCACGGGGGGATTTAACTATGGCTACACCTTC
TRBJ1-1,TRBV5-1,-,-,CASSEFLGNTEAFF,TGCGCCAGCAGCGAGTTTCTTGGGAACACTGAAGCTTTCTTT
TRBJ2-5,TRBV4-2,-,-,CASSLSGGQETQYF,TGTGCCAGCAGCCTCTCCGGGGGCCAAGAGACCCAGTACTTC
TRBJ1-3,TRBV7-9,once,-,CASSSLGTAGNTIYF,TGTGCCAGCAGCTCCTTAGGCACGGCTGGAAACACCATATATTTT
TRBJ2-1,TRBV9,-,-,CASSVDLNEQFF,TGTGCCAGCAGCGTAGACCTAAATGAGCAGTTCTTC
TRBJ1-2,TRBV12-3/TRBV12-4,-,TRBD1,CASSFGRGQGYTF,TGTGCCAGCAGTTTTGGCAGGGGGCAAGGCTACACCTTC
TRBJ1-3,TRBV3-1/TRBV3-2,-,-,CASRTGNGNTIYF,TGTGCCAGCCGGACGGGGAACGGAAACACCATATATTTT
TRBJ1-5,TRBV6-6,-,TRBD1,CASSSQGAGNQPQHF,TGTGCCAGCAGTTCACAGGGGGCGGGCAATCAGCCCCAGCATTTT
TRBJ2-3,TRBV7-6,-,-,CASSLMSGNTDTQYF,TGTGCCAGCAGCTTAATGAGCGGCAACACAGATACGCAGTATTTT
TRBJ2-1,TRBV25-1,-,TRBD2,CASSSLAGGFYNEQFF,TGTGCCAGCAGCTCTTTAGCGGGGGGCTTCTACAATGAGCAGTTCTTC
TRBJ1-5,TRBV11-2,-,TRBD1,CASSSDRSNQPQHF,TGTGCCAGCAGCTCGGACAGGTCCAATCAGCCCCAGCATTTT
TRBJ1-1,TRBV6-5,-,-,CASSSVRNTEAFF,TGTGCCAGCAGTTCGGTCAGGAACACTGAAGCTTTCTTT
TRBJ2-1,TRBV2,-,-,CASSREGGEQFF,TGTGCCAGCAGTAGGGAAGGGGGAGAGCAGTTCTTC
TRBJ1-1,TRBV25-1,-,-,CASSAGKGDAFF,TGTGCCAGCAGTGCGGGGAAGGGTGACGCTTTCTTT
TRBJ1-2,TRBV28,-,TRBD1,CASSPGQGAFDGYTF,TGTGCCAGCAGTCCTGGGCAGGGGGCATTCGACGGCTACACCTTC
TRBJ2-1,TRBV5-1,-,-,CASSRGGSRTYNEQFF,TGCGCCAGCAGCAGAGGAGGTTCGAGGACGTACAATGAGCAGTTCTTC
TRBJ1-1,TRBV7-2,-,-,CASSLVGPYEAFF,TGTGCCAGCAGCTTAGTAGGTCCCTATGAAGCTTTCTTT
TRBJ2-6,TRBV12-5,-,TRBD1,CASGLALRTRDRRHALGANVLTF,TGTGCTAGTGGTTTGGCACTCCGGACCAGGGACAGGAGGCACGCCCTTGGGGCCAACGTCCTGACTTTC
TRBJ1-3,TRBV5-8,-,-,CASSFVGGNTIYF,TGTGCCAGCAGCTTCGTCGGGGGAAACACCATATATTTT
TRBJ2-3,TRBV7-9,-,-,CASSLSTDTQYF,TGTGCCAGCAGCTTAAGCACAGATACGCAGTATTTT
TRBJ1-6,TRBV2,-,-,CASSEDSARNSPLHF,TGTGCCAGCAGTGAAGACAGCGCCCGCAATTCACCCCTCCACTTT
TRBJ1-6,TRBV18,-,-,CASSPVMESSYNSPLHF,TGTGCCAGCTCACCCGTCATGGAGAGCTCCTATAATTCACCCCTCCACTTT
TRBJ2-7,TRBV27,few,TRBD2,CASSPSGRIDEQYF,TGTGCCAGCAGCCCCAGCGGGAGAATCGACGAGCAGTACTTC
TRBJ1-5,TRBV4-1,-,-,CASSRGMGGNQPQHF,TGCGCCAGCAGCCGAGGGATGGGTGGCAATCAGCCCCAGCATTTT
TRBJ2-7,TRBV6-5,-,-,CASSRGLALEQYF,TGTGCCAGCAGCCGCGGTCTAGCCCTTGAGCAGTACTTC
TRBJ2-1,TRBV18,once,-,CASSPLSGSYNEQFF,TGTGCCAGCTCACCATTAAGCGGCTCCTACAATGAGCAGTTCTTC
TRBJ1-5,TRBV11-2,-,-,CASSLSGGTQPQHF,TGTGCCAGCAGCCTTAGTGGAGGGACTCAGCCCCAGCATTTT
TRBJ1-3,TRBV7-9,-,TRBD1,CVVDRGTSGNTIYF,TGTGTCGTCGACAGGGGAACCTCTGGAAACACCATATATTTT
TRBJ1-1,TRBV4-1,-,-,CASSQPVVNTEAFF,TGCGCCAGCAGCCAACCCGTTGTGAACACTGAAGCTTTCTTT
TRBJ1-2,TRBV30,-,-,CAWDSGGLYGYTF,TGTGCCTGGGATTCGGGGGGCCTCTATGGCTACACCTTC
TRBJ1-3,TRBV30,-,-,CAWNVNSGNTIYF,TGTGCCTGGAACGTAAACTCTGGAAACACCATATATTTT
TRBJ1-6,TRBV12-3/TRBV12-4,-,-,CASSLIPNSPLHF,TGTGCCAGCAGTTTAATACCGAATTCACCCCTCCACTTT
TRBJ1-2,TRBV19,-,-,CASKGGANHYGYTF,TGTGCCAGTAAAGGGGGGGCTAACCACTATGGCTACACCTTC
TRBJ1-1,TRBV4-1,-,TRBD1,CASSPGDRGNTEAFF,TGCGCCAGCAGCCCCGGGGACAGGGGGAACACTGAAGCTTTCTTT
TRBJ1-4,TRBV30,-,-,CAWRQGWGEKLFF,TGTGCTTGGAGGCAGGGCTGGGGTGAAAAACTGTTTTTT
TRBJ2-7,TRBV20-1,-,-,CSASLGYEQYF,TGCAGTGCCTCACTAGGCTACGAGCAGTACTTC
TRBJ1-5,TRBV10-3,-,-,CAISEAVNSNQPQHF,TGTGCCATCAGTGAAGCCGTTAATAGCAATCAGCCCCAGCATTTT
TRBJ1-2,TRBV10-3,-,-,CAISGGPNYGYTF,TGTGCCATCAGTGGCGGACCTAACTATGGCTACACCTTC
TRBJ2-3,TRBV6-5,-,TRBD1,CASRRTGHGEDTQYF,TGTGCCAGCAGGCGGACAGGACATGGGGAAGATACGCAGTATTTT
TRBJ2-7,TRBV5-1,-,-,CASSSGVLYEQYF,TGCGCCAGCAGTTCGGGGGTTCTTTACGAGCAGTACTTC
TRBJ2-5,TRBV3-1/TRBV3-2,few,-,CASSQEGGEETQYF,TGTGCCAGCAGCCAAGAAGGGGGGGAAGAGACCCAGTACTTC
TRBJ2-1,TRBV30,-,-,CAWRLTASSYNEQFF,TGTGCCTGGCGCCTGACTGCTAGCTCCTACAATGAGCAGTTCTTC
TRBJ1-6,TRBV6-1,-,-,CASSELQGRNSPLHF,TGTGCCAGCAGTGAATTACAGGGACGTAATTCACCCCTCCACTTT
TRBJ2-1,TRBV13,-,-,CASSLWRSRNEQFF,TGTGCCAGCAGCTTATGGAGGTCTCGGAATGAGCAGTTCTTC
TRBJ1-6,TRBV30,-,-,CAWTGPSYNSPLHF,TGTGCCTGGACAGGGCCGAGTTATAATTCACCCCTCCACTTT
TRBJ2-7,TRBV7-9,once,TRBD2,CASSLNIGRDYEQYF,TGTGCCAGCAGCTTAAATATCGGGAGGGACTACGAGCAGTACTTC
TRBJ1-2,TRBV3-1/TRBV3-2,once,-,CASSYGTNTPYGYTF,TGTGCCAGCAGCTATGGCACGAATACCCCCTATGGCTACACCTTC
TRBJ1-3,TRBV21-1,-,-,CASTADRAGNTIYF,TGTGCCAGCACCGCGGACAGGGCTGGAAACACCATATATTTT
TRBJ2-2,TRBV7-3,once,-,CASSLIRNTGELFF,TGTGCCAGCAGCTTAATAAGGAACACCGGGGAGCTGTTTTTT
TRBJ2-1,TRBV18,-,-,CASSPLASSNEQFF,TGTGCCAGCTCACCACTCGCCTCCAGCAATGAGCAGTTCTTC
TRBJ1-2,TRBV6-8,-,-,CAGSYYPDRTPPNYGYTF,TGTGCCGGCAGTTACTACCCGGATCGGACTCCACCTAACTATGGCTACACCTTC
TRBJ2-3,TRBV5-4,-,TRBD1,CASSFARGTYSTDTQYF,TGTGCCAGCAGCTTTGCCAGGGGGACCTATAGCACAGATACGCAGTATTTT